Included here is one T cell receptor beta chain sequence, with context. This clone's antigen is unknown. The record has no base qualities; no much larger clone is one base away. These data come from a study of T cell repertoires in cytomegalovirus infection (dated 2019 in TCRdb). In terms of the full investigation: Alongside well-studied HLA-B-restricted epitopes, the peptide stimulations were aimed at recently identified HLA-C-restricted CMV epitopes, whose presentation resists viral immunomodulation. Because public TCR beta signatures pointed to carriage of CMV infection together with the matching HLA type, the HLA type of each donor mattered for the analysis.

According to the germline V gene, CDR1 reads SGHDN and CDR2 reads FVKESK. V was cut back by 3 bases and J by 3 bases, leaving a gap of 3 bases between them. From its cysteine to its phenylalanine, the CDR3 spans 11 amino acids. Only the CDR3 portion is preserved as DNA: 33 bases, with reading frame beginning at the first base. The treatment or condition label, as the study defines it: in vitro stimulation with specific CMV peptide epitopes to enrich CMV-specific T cells. The run used an Illumina HiSeq 1500. The public reads were quality trimmed at Q25 with fastp and then assembled into clones with MiXCR by TCRdb, keeping productive beta chains. Each entry is one CDR3 protein sequence, shown with its most common DNA and genes. For this sample the table gives about 400,000 distinct CDR3 sequences, of which about 35% were detected only once. The top ten constitute about 14% of the sample. The investigation overall reported the following: In the ex vivo response, HLA-C-restricted CMV-specific TCR beta clonotypes were dominant, and in two of eight donors the single most frequent clonotype came from this HLA-C-restricted group. Carriers of CMV infection plus the relevant HLA type were discriminated by the cumulative frequency of public TCR beta family members in the study cohort and in an independent 352-donor cohort.

This material consisted of cultured PBMCs, taken from culture after CMV antigen stimulation. This receptor chain uses TRBV14 and TRBJ2-7; confidence is insufficient to name the D gene. The sequence derives from a human donor in good health (CMV status not recorded). Some clones in this sample may be carry-over from other donors' samples. Read as DNA, the sequence is TGTGCCAGCAGCCACCACTACGAGCAGTACTTC. This translates into CASSHHYEQYF.